This T cell receptor (beta chain) was documented in a study of cytomegalovirus exposure and HLA in healthy donors. PCR was performed using 60 Vbeta and 13 Jbeta primers. Profiling relied on immunoSEQ multiplex PCR, and the TCRdb table lists in-frame clones only, not all of them. This table holds tens of thousands of clones, around three quarters found once. Trimming cost V 2 bases and J 7 bases, with 12 bases left between them. Germline values: CDR1 SGHTA, CDR2 FQGNSA. CDR3 size: 14 residues. The TCR originated in a male donor in good health and CMV-seronegative. Sequencing was carried out using PBMCs. The chain combines TRBV7-2 with TRBJ2-1, with a tentative D call TRBD1 (5 bases). The CDR3 DNA reads TGTGCCAGCAGCTTAAGTATTTCAGGGAATGAGCAGTTCTTC. It codes for CASSLSISGNEQFF.